This paragraph covers one T cell receptor (beta chain) sequence. The data were obtained in a study of technical replicates of blood from several donors. Produced via immunoSEQ multiplex PCR; TCRdb's table is partial and in-frame only. The table shows about 83,000 clones, with roughly 92% occurring only once. The sample was T cells isolated from PBMCs. The sequence was collected from a human donor in good health.

The CDR3 reads CASSSPGTGYTF. CDR3 nucleotides: TGTGCCAGCAGTTCCCCGGGAACTGGCTACACCTTC. The chain couples TRBV6-5 to TRBJ1-2; D unclear. The CDR3 sequence is 12 residues long. With 4 bases removed from V and 7 bases from J, the gap between germline ends came to 10 bases. The germline CDR1 and CDR2 sequences are MNHEY and SVGAGI.